A selection of T cell receptor beta chains follows, all from one sample in a study of early T cells in non-severe SARS-CoV-2 infection. Using its own MiXCR run on the 5' RACE reads, TCRdb lists one record per CDR3 protein. The sample holds approximately 77,000 distinct CDR3 sequences, roughly a sixth seen once. The specimen was whole blood. These receptors originate from an adult who was a healthcare worker with PCR-confirmed SARS-CoV-2 infection or an uninfected control (not recorded which). CDR3s include the opening cysteine and the closing phenylalanine or tryptophan. The D gene is left open where the match is weak. Rows give clone size only sometimes, using once, few, many, or a class for an expanded clone.

j_call,d_call,v_call,cdr3_length,clone_size,cdr3_aa,cdr3_nt
TRBJ2-2,.,TRBV5-5,15,.,CASTLLGGNTGELFF,TGTGCCAGCACCCTCCTTGGAGGGAACACCGGGGAGCTGTTTTTT
TRBJ1-6,.,TRBV11-2,15,many,CASSWQRAPNSPLHF,TGTGCCAGCAGCTGGCAACGGGCGCCTAATTCACCCCTCCACTTT
TRBJ1-5,.,TRBV28,14,.,CASSTLPWGRGEHF,TGTGCCAGCAGTACCCTCCCCTGGGGCAGGGGAGAGCATTTT
TRBJ2-7,.,TRBV19,15,.,CASSIPGKGSYEQYF,TGTGCCAGTAGTATACCCGGAAAGGGGTCCTACGAGCAGTACTTC
TRBJ1-5,.,TRBV20-1,15,few,CSAKTTLYSNQPQHF,TGCAGTGCTAAAACGACCCTCTATAGCAATCAGCCCCAGCATTTT
TRBJ2-3,.,TRBV18,14,.,CASTIRAGGDTQYF,TGTGCCAGCACAATCAGGGCTGGAGGAGATACGCAGTATTTT
TRBJ1-6,TRBD1,TRBV27,17,few,CASSTPSQGRGHSPLHF,TGTGCCAGCAGTACCCCCTCCCAGGGCAGGGGGCATTCACCCCTCCACTTT
TRBJ1-4,.,TRBV7-2,15,few,CASSLQGVRGEKLFF,TGTGCCAGCAGCTTACAGGGCGTGAGGGGTGAAAAACTGTTTTTT
TRBJ1-6,.,TRBV19,14,few,CASSIQGSGSPLHF,TGTGCCAGTAGTATTCAGGGGTCGGGGTCACCCCTCCACTTT
TRBJ1-6,.,TRBV10-3,13,few,CAISEVRSSALHF,TGTGCCATCAGTGAGGTCCGGAGTTCGGCCCTCCACTTT
TRBJ2-1,TRBD2,TRBV11-2,16,.,CASSPKLASGDQEQFF,TGTGCCAGCAGCCCAAAGCTGGCTAGCGGGGATCAAGAGCAGTTCTTC
TRBJ2-1,.,TRBV19,14,many,CATKWADSYNEQFF,TGTGCCACGAAATGGGCTGACTCCTACAATGAGCAGTTCTTC
TRBJ2-7,.,TRBV25-1,15,many,CASSEGSGSSDEQYF,TGTGCCAGCAGTGAAGGCTCGGGGAGTTCCGACGAGCAGTACTTC
TRBJ1-2,TRBD1,TRBV29-1,13,few,CSVEGYRGAGYTF,TGCAGCGTTGAAGGCTACAGGGGAGCAGGCTACACCTTC
TRBJ2-1,TRBD2,TRBV12-3/TRBV12-4,15,few,CASSFSGATYNEQFF,TGTGCCAGCAGTTTTAGCGGGGCCACCTACAATGAGCAGTTCTTC
TRBJ1-1,.,TRBV18,14,few,CASSPDSMNTEAFF,TGTGCCAGCTCACCGGACAGCATGAACACTGAAGCTTTCTTT
TRBJ1-2,.,TRBV6-5,13,.,CASSPTENYGYTF,TGTGCCAGCAGTCCGACAGAGAACTATGGCTACACCTTC
TRBJ1-1,.,TRBV5-6,15,.,CASSLGGVMNTEAFF,TGTGCCAGCAGCTTGGGGGGAGTCATGAACACTGAAGCTTTCTTT
TRBJ2-3,TRBD2,TRBV7-8,20,few,CASSSTFSGRVQKSTDTQYF,TGTGCCAGCAGCTCTACCTTTAGCGGGAGGGTCCAAAAAAGCACAGATACGCAGTATTTT
TRBJ1-2,.,TRBV3-1,15,few,CASSQPTRKGGGYTF,TGTGCCAGCAGCCAACCGACGAGAAAGGGCGGAGGCTACACCTTC
TRBJ1-6,.,TRBV3-1,15,.,CASSQGSGLGSPLHF,TGTGCCAGCAGCCAAGGATCGGGGTTAGGTTCACCCCTCCACTTT